The rows below give T cell receptor beta chains drawn from one sample of a study of OX40 agonist ivuxolimab in advanced cancers. Produced via immunoSEQ multiplex PCR; TCRdb's table is partial and in-frame only. The sample consists of about 130,000 clones, 80% to 95% of them appearing once. This material consisted of CD4+ or CD8+ T cells sorted from blood, taken in a trial of the OX40 agonist ivuxolimab. These TCRs come from an adult with an advanced solid tumor such as melanoma, head and neck, liver or kidney cancer. Both conserved end residues are part of each CDR3. The order of the fields is D gene, clone size, J gene, V gene, CDR3 DNA, CDR3 protein. The D gene is left open where the match is weak. Expanded clones are given a class, and other clones once, few, many or no size at all.

>.|.|TRBJ1-5|TRBV6-1
TGTGCCAGCGGGACGAGGTATAGCAATCAGCCCCAGCATTTT
CASGTRYSNQPQHF
>.|once|TRBJ1-5|TRBV28
TGTGCCAGCAGTTTATGGAGGGGGGGCGGTCAGCCCCAGCATTTT
CASSLWRGGGQPQHF
>TRBD1|.|TRBJ2-3|TRBV27
TGTGCCAGCAGTAGACAGGGCGCAGATACGCAGTATTTT
CASSRQGADTQYF
>TRBD1|.|TRBJ1-5|TRBV19
TGTGCCAGTAGTGGGACAGGGAAAGATCAGCCCCAGCATTTT
CASSGTGKDQPQHF
>.|.|TRBJ2-1|TRBV28
TGTGCCAGCAGCTCCGGTCAGCTCTACAATGAGCAGTTCTTC
CASSSGQLYNEQFF
>TRBD2|once|TRBJ2-4|TRBV4-2
TGTGCCAGCAGCTTGAAAAGCGGGAGGACCGGGGACATTCAGTACTTC
CASSLKSGRTGDIQYF
>.|few|TRBJ2-1|TRBV10-3
TGTGCCATCAGTGAGTCAACCAGCGGCAATGAGCAGTTCTTC
CAISESTSGNEQFF
>.|.|TRBJ1-1|TRBV7-9
TGTGCCAGCAGCTTACGGGACTTAGCCCCTGAAGCTTTCTTT
CASSLRDLAPEAFF
>.|.|TRBJ1-1|TRBV5-1
TGCGCCAGCAGCTCCCAGATCGAGGGGGAATGGAACACTGAAGCTTTCTTT
CASSSQIEGEWNTEAFF
>.|.|TRBJ2-2|TRBV30
TGTGCCTGGAGTGCCGAAGGGACACCCGCGAACACCGGGGAGCTGTTTTTT
CAWSAEGTPANTGELFF
>TRBD1|.|TRBJ1-3|TRBV28
TGTGCCAGCAGTTTACTCGGGACAGGGGCTGGAAACACCATATATTTT
CASSLLGTGAGNTIYF
>TRBD1|.|TRBJ1-5|TRBV7-2
TGTGCCAGCAGCTTCTTGAGTTCCCCAGGGGGCGGCAATCAGCCCCAGCATTTT
CASSFLSSPGGGNQPQHF
>TRBD1|once|TRBJ2-7|TRBV28
TGTGCCAGCCGTGAGGGACAGGTGACCTACGAGCAGTACTTC
CASREGQVTYEQYF
>.|.|TRBJ2-7|TRBV7-7
TGTGCTAGCAGCTTAGCCAACTGGGTGGCCTACGAGCAGTACTTC
CASSLANWVAYEQYF
>.|.|TRBJ1-6|TRBV5-1
TGCGCCAGCAGCTTGGAAGAGGGGTCACCCCTCCACTTT
CASSLEEGSPLHF
>.|once|TRBJ2-5|TRBV4-1
TGCGCCAGCAGCCCAGGACCCACAGAGACCCAGTACTTC
CASSPGPTETQYF
>TRBD1|.|TRBJ1-4|TRBV28
TGTGCCAGCAGCCAGGGACAGGGACGGGGAGAAAAACTGTTTTTT
CASSQGQGRGEKLFF
>.|.|TRBJ1-5|TRBV29-1
TGCAGCGTTGTCCAAGGAGGGCAGGGCAATCAGCCCCAGCATTTT
CSVVQGGQGNQPQHF
>TRBD1|.|TRBJ2-7|TRBV5-4
TGTGCCAGCAGCTTGGGACAGGGGGCGCGGGAGCGGGAGCAGTACTTC
CASSLGQGAREREQYF
>TRBD2|.|TRBJ2-7|TRBV7-2
TGTGCCAGCAGCCGGACTAGCGGGACTGAGCAGTACTTC
CASSRTSGTEQYF
>.|.|TRBJ2-2|TRBV19
TGTGCCAGCCTGCACCCCTCGGGGGGCGTGAACACCGGGGAGCTGTTTTTT
CASLHPSGGVNTGELFF
>TRBD1|.|TRBJ2-7|TRBV18
TGTGCCAGCTCATTTCCGACAGGGAAGAACGAGCAGTACTTC
CASSFPTGKNEQYF
>.|.|TRBJ2-5|TRBV19
TGTGCCAGTAGTATAGATCTTGGTGAGACCCAGTACTTC
CASSIDLGETQYF
>TRBD2|once|TRBJ2-1|TRBV5-1
TGCGCCAGCAGCTCCGGGACTAGCGTCGGTAATGAGCAGTTCTTC
CASSSGTSVGNEQFF
>.|.|TRBJ1-1|TRBV14
TGTGCCAGCAGCCAAGCGTATCCATGGGACACTGAAGCTTTCTTT
CASSQAYPWDTEAFF
>.|.|TRBJ1-3|TRBV27
TGTGCCAGCCCGGACAAACCCAACTCTGGAAACACCATATATTTT
CASPDKPNSGNTIYF
>TRBD1|.|TRBJ1-2|TRBV6-1
TGTGCCAGCAGTGACGTAGGGACAGGGCCCCTCCTCTATGGCTACACCTTC
CASSDVGTGPLLYGYTF
>TRBD2|.|TRBJ2-5|TRBV9
TGTGCCAGCAGCGCACTAGCGGGGCAAGAGACCCAGTACTTC
CASSALAGQETQYF
>TRBD2|.|TRBJ2-2|TRBV7-6
TGTGCCAGCAGCTTAGTGGGCGGGAGGGGCAACACCGGGGAGCTGTTTTTT
CASSLVGGRGNTGELFF
>.|.|TRBJ1-3|TRBV5-1
TGCGCCAGCAGCTTGGACAGAAACACCATATATTTT
CASSLDRNTIYF